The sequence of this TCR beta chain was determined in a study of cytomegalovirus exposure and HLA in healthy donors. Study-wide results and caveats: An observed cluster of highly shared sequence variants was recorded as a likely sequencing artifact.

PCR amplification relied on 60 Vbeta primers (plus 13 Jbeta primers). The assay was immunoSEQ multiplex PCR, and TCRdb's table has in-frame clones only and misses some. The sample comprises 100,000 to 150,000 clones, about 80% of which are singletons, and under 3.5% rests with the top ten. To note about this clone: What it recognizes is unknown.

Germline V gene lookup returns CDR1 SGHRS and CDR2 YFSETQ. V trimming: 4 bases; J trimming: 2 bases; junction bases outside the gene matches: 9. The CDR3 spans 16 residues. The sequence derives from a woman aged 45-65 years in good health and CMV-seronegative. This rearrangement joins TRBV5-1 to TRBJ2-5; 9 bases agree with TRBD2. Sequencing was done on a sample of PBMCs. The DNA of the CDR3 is TGCGCCAGCAGCATCTCGCCGGCGGGAGGGCAAGAGACCCAGTACTTC. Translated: CASSISPAGGQETQYF.